This T cell receptor (beta chain) was recovered during a study of cytomegalovirus exposure and HLA in healthy donors (dated by TCRdb to about 2017). Turning to the overall study: In an earlier analysis of 450 to 750 of the donors, about 260 Gb of sequence data and just under 120 million unique TCR beta sequences from about 179 million T cells were reported. Along with the approximately 700-subject first cohort, a separate validation cohort of 120 different subjects was used. Several DR-DQ haplotypes were handled as single units for association and clustering because linkage in the cohort was strong. Of the roughly 400 genotyped donors, less than 90% were placed in the genetic ancestry cluster associated with self-reported Caucasian donors. Donor age, sex, ethnicity and CMV serostatus were compiled alongside the repertoire data. The study aimed to test whether cataloging public T cell receptors could reveal signatures of past pathogen exposure. All discovery cohort repertoires had been generated using a single sequencing platform. On average, over 200,000 unique TCR beta nucleotide sequences were sequenced per donor among roughly 430 genotyped donors of the cohort, with about 19% of those sequences being non-productive. Both class I and class II loci were covered by HLA typing, at four-digit resolution. In an earlier analysis of a few hundred of the donors, high-throughput TCR beta sequencing was used to judge whether each TCR beta V gene segment behaved as functional or pseudogenic. Genome-wide SNP genotypes for about three fifths of the roughly 700 donors were used in a later genetic analysis, which treated that subset as a discovery cohort. Roughly 300 gigabases of sequencing data and 70 million to 100 million unique TCR sequences made up an early release that covered several hundred HLA-typed donors. In the later analysis, no new phenotypic data were used to find candidate immune exposures; instead, reliance was placed on TCR beta sequences and their occurrence across donors. The number of typed donors differed by locus: roughly 629-630 for A, B, C, DRB1 and DQB1; approximately 540 for DQA1; around 610 for DPA1; and 400 to 480 for DPB1. The study combined high-throughput TCR immunosequencing, statistical association of individual TCRs with disease status, and machine learning to predict cytomegalovirus infection status. In a later analysis, previously published TCR beta repertoires from 600 to 850 donors were re-analyzed and high-resolution HLA genotyping was added so that TCR occurrence patterns could be studied. Using immunosequencing, the study profiled T cell repertoires from about 650 subjects and related those repertoires to cytomegalovirus serostatus. Overall study outcomes, separate from this receptor: According to a later analysis, parvovirus B19, influenza, CMV and Epstein-Barr virus appeared linked to several top co-occurrence clusters. When HLA alleles, especially DR and DQ, strongly co-occurred, TCR associations were difficult to assign to individual alleles. An association between a missense DCLRE1C variant and V-gene and J-gene trimming of TCR beta chains was found in a later genetic analysis and replicated in an independent cohort. Some IMGT-functional V segments, including TRBV6-2 and TRBV6-3, could not be told apart with the 87-base-pair reads, so those segments were excluded. In a later analysis, most CMV-associated TCR beta chains were found to appear HLA-restricted, with HLA associations seemingly driven largely by CMV exposure. A further reported finding was that TCR beta sequences accurately predicted the HLA-A and HLA-B alleles for most subjects in the first cohort. Most TCR sequences were observed very rarely across donors, whereas some public TCRs were present in many individuals. In vitro tests confirmed that a few of the cytomegalovirus-associated TCR beta chains recognize cytomegalovirus antigens. Approximately 16 rarely observed V segments, including chromosome 9 orphons, were excluded from the earlier analysis of a few hundred of the donors because counts were too low. A cluster of highly shared sequence variants was judged likely to be a technical artifact of the sequencing pipeline. The study gave a list of roughly 150 TCR beta chains associated with cytomegalovirus. The classifier was reported to diagnose cytomegalovirus status with high specificity and sensitivity in both the original and validation cohorts. Compared with equally common non-associated chains, HLA-associated TCR beta chains in a later analysis were more clonally expanded and had lower generation probabilities. The only immune exposure information available for the cohort was CMV serostatus. A later analysis found that TCR association rates varied across HLA loci, with DRB1 alleles showing the most associated TCRs and HLA-C alleles the fewest. Sequencing depth was assumed to be roughly uniform across donors in the presence/absence analyses, though that assumption may not hold. In an earlier analysis of over 550 of the donors, most TCR beta V segments were observed in productive rearrangements about 90% or about 30% of the time, broadly matching IMGT annotations. According to a later genetic analysis, donors in an Asian-associated ancestry cluster had fewer N-insertions in productive TCRs than the roughly 660-donor mean. Correlated functional status among segregating V segments might reflect linkage disequilibrium, but an unknown experimental factor could not be ruled out. It was suggested by the authors that the approach could potentially be generalized to other disease states and immunological phenotypes. Because some donors lacked HLA typing at each locus, the association tests relied only on the typed subset. This cohort had only TCR beta chains sequenced, and the lack of alpha or paired-chain data limited which features could be detected. At a false discovery rate of 0.05, a later analysis linked some 18,000 TCR beta sequences to specific HLA alleles.

This clone was seen once. This receptor's antigen is unknown. The sample holds no much larger clone one base away, and base qualities are not on file. According to the germline V gene, CDR1 reads MDHEN and CDR2 reads SYDVKM. V lost 6 bases and J lost 1 base, and the count of bases not matched to a germline gene is 4. The CDR3 runs 15 residues from the cysteine to the phenylalanine. The kept DNA is CDR3 alone, 45 bases in frame from the first base. In total, over 600 healthy bone marrow donors made up the cohort. At the time of sampling, all cohort members were nominally healthy, though unrecorded immune exposures were likely present. The donor was CMV seronegative and was included in the group of a few hundred seronegative cohort members. Every donor gave a peripheral blood sample, and the peripheral blood mononuclear cells from that sample were used for TCR beta sequencing. The Qiagen DNeasy Blood Extraction Kit was used to extract genomic DNA from the blood cell samples.

Library preparation used the immunoSEQ multiplex PCR assay. For the multiplex PCR, a mixture combining 60 forward primers for TCR Vbeta segments and 13 reverse primers for TCR Jbeta segments was used. A multiplex PCR assay on genomic DNA amplified the CDR3 region of rearranged TCR beta genes. Amplified TCR beta libraries were sequenced as 87-base-pair reads on the Illumina HiSeq System. For the original study's pipeline: Across the 700 or so repertoires, a later analysis counted 78 million or so unique TCR beta chains, roughly 11 million of which were shared by at least two donors. Raw reads were error-corrected and collapsed into unique sequences by a nearest-neighbor algorithm in which closely related sequences were merged to remove PCR and sequencing errors. Alignment of CDR3 sequences to IMGT reference sequences was used to assign V, D and J gene segments. For a sequence to be retained, at least a six-nucleotide match to both a V gene segment and a J gene segment was required. Rearrangements were called productive when the CDR3 lacked stop codons and stayed in frame with V and J; all others were non-productive. Following IMGT convention, CDR3 was defined as the stretch from the second conserved V-encoded cysteine up to the conserved J-encoded phenylalanine. The earlier analysis of a few hundred of the donors excluded sequences that lacked an unambiguous match to a single V gene segment. An earlier analysis of some 610 of the donors called V segments functional above 56.7% productive rearrangements and segregating when the between-donor standard deviation exceeded 5%. To diagnose cytomegalovirus status from the catalog of TCR beta chain sequences, a statistical classification framework was built. V and J gene assignment, in a later analysis, came from comparing TCR nucleotide sequences with IMGT/GENE-DB human TR gene sequences. A later analysis assigned CDR3 sequences and most-parsimonious VDJ recombination scenarios with the TCRdist pipeline. In a later analysis, every TCR beta chain was defined by the combination of its CDR3 amino acid sequence and its V-gene family, and reads without a unique V-gene family were dropped. In a later analysis, fewer than 650 highly shared, low-generation-probability nucleotide sequences were removed to address suspected cross-contamination and a sequencing artifact. In a later analysis, a clonal expansion index was calculated for each public chain from normalized within-repertoire ranks of inferred template counts. In a later analysis, generation probabilities were computed using a VDJ recombination model fitted to out-of-frame rearrangements, and the results were checked against IGoR. Hypergeometric tests were used in a later analysis to score TCR-TCR, TCR-HLA and TCR-CMV co-occurrence, with a repertoire-size bias correction applied to the TCR pairs. False discovery rates were estimated in a later analysis by permuting HLA or CMV assignments 20 times. In a later analysis, co-occurring TCRs were grouped using DBSCAN, with TCRdist sequence similarity added in when clustering inside HLA-allele-positive subsets. Co-occurrence clustering excluded repertoires with fewer than 30,000 or more than 120,000 public chains, plus five with anomalous nucleotide sharing. This immuneACCESS table, as held by TCRdb, lists in-frame sequences with V and J called but not all clones. Of the missing ones, under half trace to an unresolved V gene in checked studies; the others have no known cause. The DNA gave D and trimming, while V, J and clone size come from that table. In all, the sample holds about 170,000 clones, and roughly 85% of those were seen once. The ten largest clones take up 1% of the sample.

The sequenced sample was PBMCs. The sequence came from a boy aged 2 to 10 in good health and CMV-seronegative. Recombination linked TRBV28 to TRBJ1-5, and 9 junctional nucleotides match TRBD1. At the DNA level, the sequence is TGTGCCAGCAGCGGGGACAGGGCGAGCAATCAGCCCCAGCATTTT. It encodes CASSGDRASNQPQHF.